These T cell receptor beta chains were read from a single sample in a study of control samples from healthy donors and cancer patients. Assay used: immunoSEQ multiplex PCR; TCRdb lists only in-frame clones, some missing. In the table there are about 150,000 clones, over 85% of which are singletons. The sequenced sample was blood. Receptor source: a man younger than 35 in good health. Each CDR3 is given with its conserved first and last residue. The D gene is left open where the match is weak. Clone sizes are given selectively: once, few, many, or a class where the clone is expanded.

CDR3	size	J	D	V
CASSQGGSSGNTIYF	NA	TRBJ1-3	NA	TRBV4-2
CASSISQGAYEQYF	NA	TRBJ2-7	TRBD1	TRBV19
CASSQNRAEQYF	NA	TRBJ2-7	NA	TRBV4-2
CASWETGVHEQYF	NA	TRBJ2-7	TRBD1	TRBV2
CATSDLAGRGYTF	NA	TRBJ1-2	NA	TRBV24-1
CASSLSFGGYTF	NA	TRBJ1-2	NA	TRBV28
CASSQAGIWTDTQYF	NA	TRBJ2-3	NA	TRBV14
CASSLLPNTGELFF	NA	TRBJ2-2	NA	TRBV5-6
CASSKAPRSGQGPYEQYF	once	TRBJ2-7	NA	TRBV21-1
CASSQGYEQYF	NA	TRBJ2-7	NA	TRBV3-1/TRBV3-2
CASSRGPGNTIYF	NA	TRBJ1-3	TRBD1	TRBV6-5
CASNGGLNQPQHF	NA	TRBJ1-5	NA	TRBV2
CASSLFVLNTEAFF	once	TRBJ1-1	NA	TRBV11-1
CASSLNRYNSPLHF	NA	TRBJ1-6	NA	TRBV11-1
CTTSPGANTEAFF	NA	TRBJ1-1	NA	TRBV29-1
CATSRDLTGSKEAFF	NA	TRBJ1-1	TRBD1	TRBV15
CASSHELRDRGTEAFF	few	TRBJ1-1	TRBD1	TRBV4-1
CASSQDPIVYGYTF	NA	TRBJ1-2	NA	TRBV3-1/TRBV3-2
CASSLASGGTDTQYF	NA	TRBJ2-3	TRBD2	TRBV5-1
CAWSGQTNSPLHF	NA	TRBJ1-6	NA	TRBV30
CASSSLAHTGELFF	NA	TRBJ2-2	NA	TRBV27
CASSLNGNSPLHF	NA	TRBJ1-6	NA	TRBV11-2
CASSLNDEKLFF	NA	TRBJ1-4	NA	TRBV5-6
CASSHPRTGVSEQFF	NA	TRBJ2-1	NA	TRBV23-1
CASSRGGRLALGELFF	NA	TRBJ2-2	TRBD2	TRBV28
CASSLVSGTDTQYF	NA	TRBJ2-3	NA	TRBV13
CAWSWDRGDQPQHF	NA	TRBJ1-5	TRBD1	TRBV30